This passage covers 7 T cell receptor beta chains from one sample sequenced in a study of regulatory T cells in long-lasting Graves disease (dated by TCRdb to the early 2020s). Per the publication, the time point label means: persistent/refractory GD, antithyroid drugs over 5 years with positive TRAb. For both TCR sequencing and RNA sequencing, RNA was extracted from PBMCs using TRIzol. The receptor library was made with multiplex PCR. TCRdb lists the instrument as Illumina HiSeq 4000. iRepertoire HTBI primers and Arm-PCR amplification of CDR3 regions were used to construct TCR beta libraries. In-frame beta chains were kept once TCRdb had trimmed the public reads at Q25 with fastp and called clones with MiXCR. Merged by CDR3 protein, the rows form single entries marked with the most common genes and DNA. The sample data list around 500,000 distinct CDR3 sequences, and 20% to 25% of these were observed just once. The leading ten clones occupy 6.5% to 8% of the sample.

Source: peripheral blood mononuclear cells (PBMCs), taken when the disease was refractory, from a patient treated with antithyroid drugs. Source of these receptors: a female donor with Graves disease.

This chain connects TRBV27 to TRBJ1-1, with no clear D. V was cut by 7 bases and J by 0 bases, with 9 bases left in between. Looked up from germline, CDR1 is MNHEY and CDR2 is SMNVEV (reference sequence). CDR3 length equals 13 residues. The CDR3 sequence: CASISNMNTEAFF. CDR3 nucleotide sequence: TGTGCCAGCATAAGCAACATGAACACTGAAGCTTTCTTT.

The V and J genes are TRBV6-1 and TRBJ2-5; 11 nucleotides match TRBD2. With V trimmed by 6 bases and J by 2 bases, 5 bases remained unmatched. The CDR3 is 15 amino acids. CDR1 and CDR2 (germline): MNHNS, SASEGT. The CDR3: CASRPRLAGQETQYF. CDR3 DNA: TGTGCCAGCAGACCGCGACTAGCGGGACAAGAGACCCAGTACTTC.

With respect to this clonotype: Without the conserved terminal phenylalanine or tryptophan, this CDR3 likely stems from a read error. This rearrangement joins TRBV5-1 to TRBJ1-2; D might be TRBD1 (5 bases). Trimming shortened V by 5 bases and J by 8 bases, and 16 bases separated the two germline ends. This CDR3 region has 13 residues. CDR1 is SGHRS and CDR2 is YFSETQ in the germline V gene. The CDR3 region has the DNA TGCGCCAGCAGTGCAGGGCGGGGAGTAGGCTACACCGTC. Its protein product is CASSAGRGVGYTV.

This clonotype has ten or more counts. The chain combines TRBV27 with TRBJ2-7; D is ambiguous. V was shortened by 6 bases and J by 5 bases, with 11 bases between the two germline ends. The CDR3 sequence is 12 residues long. Germline V CDR1 and CDR2: MNHEY, SMNVEV (reference sequence). The CDR3 loop is CASSTTPHEQYF. The CDR3 DNA reads as TGTGCCAGCAGCACGACCCCGCACGAGCAGTACTTC.

This clonotype came up many times. This sequence joins TRBV2 and TRBJ1-5; no clear D. V was trimmed by 6 bases and J by 7 bases, leaving 13 bases between them. This CDR3 is 13 amino acids long. Germline V gene sequence: CDR1 SNHLY, CDR2 FYNNEI. CDR3 sequence (DNA): TGTGCCAGCAGCCAAGTACATGGGCAGCCCCAGCATTTT. Translation gives CASSQVHGQPQHF. Drawing the rest from reference TRBV2 and TRBJ1-5, the complete variable domain is EPEVTQTPSHQVTQMGQEVILRCVPISNHLYFYWYRQILGQKVEFLVSFYNNEISEKSEIFDDQFSVERPDGSNFTLKIRSTKLEDSAMYFCASSQVHGQPQHFGDGTRLSIL.

This clonotype was counted ten times or more. The chain recombines TRBV6-1 with TRBJ1-6; D might be TRBD1 (6 bases). This CDR3 contains 14 residues. Germline V gene lookup returns CDR1 MNHNS and CDR2 SASEGT. With 8 bases removed from V and 7 bases from J, the gap between germline ends came to 15 bases. The CDR3, as DNA: TGTGCCAGCGGGAGAACAGGGACGAATTCACCCCTCCACTTT. Protein: CASGRTGTNSPLHF.

This clonotype was picked up many times. The chain is built from TRBV6-1 and TRBJ1-1, with D possibly matching TRBD1 (5 bases). From germline, CDR1 is MNHNS and CDR2 SASEGT. The CDR3 covers 14 residues. Trimming cost V 6 bases and J 2 bases, with 13 bases left between them. The CDR3, as DNA: TGTGCCAGCAGCCACACGGGGGGTAACACTGAAGCTTTCTTT. Translation gives CASSHTGGNTEAFF.